This entry lists 20 T cell receptor beta chains sequenced from one sample in a study of cytomegalovirus exposure and HLA in healthy donors. PCR was performed using 60 Vbeta and 13 Jbeta primers. Clones were read by immunoSEQ multiplex PCR, and TCRdb kept only the in-frame ones, dropping some. The profile shows about 250,000 clones, around two thirds of them singletons. Sequenced: PBMCs. The receptors shown here come from a female donor in good health and CMV-seronegative.

The chain links TRBV9 to TRBJ1-2; 8 bases fit TRBD1. With 3 bases clipped from V and 0 bases from J, the junction kept 4 bases outside the gene matches. Germline V gene sequence: CDR1 SGDLS, CDR2 YYNGEE. This CDR3 has 15 residues. CDR3 residues: CASSATGATNYGYTF. The CDR3 bases are TGTGCCAGCAGCGCGACAGGGGCCACTAACTATGGCTACACCTTC. Looking up the rest from reference TRBV9 and TRBJ1-2 gives the full variable domain: DSGVTQTPKHLITATGQRVTLRCSPRSGDLSVYWYQQSLDQGLQFLIQYYNGEERAKGNILERFSAQQFPDLHSELNLSSLELGDSALYFCASSATGATNYGYTFGSGTRLTVV.

This rearrangement joins TRBV12-2 to TRBJ2-1; TRBD2, the table's D call, was not compared with the DNA. TRBV12-2 is deemed a pseudogene. The CDR3 runs to 18 residues. The CDR3: CASRLRCWRPCTYNEQFF. The CDR3 bases are TGTGCAAGTCGCCTGCGATGTTGGCGGCCTTGTACCTACAATGAGCAGTTCTTC.

The chain links TRBV7-8 to TRBJ1-5; D unclear. The germline CDR1 and CDR2 sequences are SGHVS and FQNEAQ. The ends were cut back, 2 bases at V and 6 bases at J, with 11 bases in the middle. The CDR3 is made up of 14 amino acids. CDR3 loop: CASSLTTVAQPQHF. In DNA form, the CDR3 reads TGTGCCAGCAGCTTAACCACAGTGGCTCAGCCCCAGCATTTT.

The sample holds a few counts of this clone. V is TRBV19 and J is TRBJ2-5; D is uncertain. The CDR3 runs 14 residues. From germline, CDR1 is LNHDA and CDR2 SQIVND (reference sequence). The V end was cut by 6 bases, the J end by 4 bases, with 15 bases between. CDR3 in DNA: TGTGCCAGTAGGGGTTTATCTGGGCGAGAGACCCAGTACTTC. Residues: CASRGLSGRETQYF.

The chain combines TRBV6-1 with TRBJ2-7; TRBD2 matches 8 bases. CDR3 length: 12 residues. With 8 bases clipped from V and 1 base from J, the junction kept 1 base outside the gene matches. Germline CDR1 and CDR2: MNHNS and SASEGT. For the CDR3, the DNA is TGTGCCAGCCGACTAGCGTCCTACGAGCAGTACTTC. This sequence encodes CASRLASYEQYF.

This clone has only a few counts. The gene calls are TRBV2 and TRBJ2-3; tentative D call: TRBD2 (6 bases). From germline, CDR1 is SNHLY and CDR2 FYNNEI. The CDR3 contains 14 residues. Trimming removed 6 bases from V and 1 base from J, with 11 bases in between. CDR3 in amino acids: CASRERRGTDTQYF. The CDR3 region has the DNA TGTGCCAGCAGGGAGCGGAGGGGCACAGATACGCAGTATTTT. The complete variable domain, with remaining parts taken from reference TRBV2 and TRBJ2-3, reads EPEVTQTPSHQVTQMGQEVILRCVPISNHLYFYWYRQILGQKVEFLVSFYNNEISEKSEIFDDQFSVERPDGSNFTLKIRSTKLEDSAMYFCASRERRGTDTQYFGPGTRLTVL.

This rearrangement joins TRBV11-2 to TRBJ2-7; TRBD2 agrees at 10 bases. The CDR3 totals 14 residues. The junction had 3 bases not matched to a gene; V was cut back by 6 bases and J by 1 base. Germline CDR1 reads SGHAT; CDR2 reads FQNNGV. CDR3 in amino acids: CASRTSGKSYEQYF. The CDR3 region has the DNA TGTGCCAGCAGAACTAGCGGGAAGTCCTACGAGCAGTACTTC.

The chain links TRBV13 to TRBJ2-1, with D perhaps TRBD1 (5 bases). Trimming stripped 2 bases from V and 5 bases from J, with 10 bases between. Germline V gene sequence: CDR1 PRHDT, CDR2 FYEKMQ (reference sequence). This CDR3 has 14 amino acids. The CDR3 here is CASSLWGADNEQFF. In DNA, the CDR3 is TGTGCCAGCAGCTTATGGGGCGCCGACAATGAGCAGTTCTTC.

About this clone itself: One end of the junction is discordant with germline, which a read error may explain. The chain employs TRBV9 and TRBJ2-5; D call uncertain. Germline CDR1 SGDLS, CDR2 YYNGEE. The CDR3 has 11 residues. The CDR3 sequence is CASSIGETQYF. The CDR3 nucleotides read TGTGCCAGCAGCATCGGAGAGACTCAGTACTTC.

V gene TRBV6-1 combines with J gene TRBJ1-5; 9 nucleotides match TRBD1. The CDR3 sequence is 14 residues long. The ends lost 6 bases at V and 6 bases at J; junction bases unmatched: 6. CDR1 and CDR2 (germline): MNHNS, SASEGT. The CDR3 coding sequence is TGTGCCAGCAGAACTAGACAGGGGGGTCAGCCCCAGCATTTT. Its translation: CASRTRQGGQPQHF.

The chain links TRBV5-4 to TRBJ2-7; 8 positions match TRBD2. Germline CDR1 SGHNT, CDR2 YYREEE (reference sequence). V was clipped by 3 bases and J by 5 bases; unmatched bases: 13. CDR3 length: 16 amino acids. Here the CDR3 reads CASSYPMSGSGHEQYF. CDR3 nucleotide sequence: TGTGCCAGCAGCTATCCCATGAGCGGGAGCGGCCACGAGCAGTACTTC. The full variable domain, rest sourced from reference TRBV5-4 and TRBJ2-7, is ETGVTQSPTHLIKTRGQQVTLRCSSQSGHNTVSWYQQALGQGPQFIFQYYREEENGRGNFPPRFSGLQFPNYSSELNVNALELDDSALYLCASSYPMSGSGHEQYFGPGTRLTVT.

This chain joins TRBV6-1 and TRBJ2-2; D gene ambiguous. Per germline, CDR1 MNHNS and CDR2 SASEGT. The CDR3 is 14 residues long. V gave up 2 bases and J gave up 6 bases, with 10 bases separating them. For the CDR3, the DNA is TGTGCCAGCAGTGAACCAGACATTCCCGGGGAGCTGTTTTTT. This codes for CASSEPDIPGELFF.

The V and J genes are TRBV7-6 and TRBJ2-3, with a weak D call TRBD2 (6 bases). There are 17 residues in the CDR3. Trimming took 5 bases from V and 1 from J, leaving 19 bases between them. Germline V gene sequence: CDR1 SGHVS, CDR2 FNYEAQ. The CDR3 nucleotides are TGTGCCAGCAGCCCACAAATCGGAGGGTGGGGCACAGATACGCAGTATTTT. Translation gives CASSPQIGGWGTDTQYF.

The J gene is TRBJ2-5, the V gene TRBV5-1; D unresolved. V was clipped by 4 bases and J by 1 base, with 8 bases between them. Germline-derived CDR1 and CDR2 are SGHRS and YFSETQ. The CDR3 loop spans 13 amino acids. This CDR3 reads CASSGGVQETQYF. In nucleotides, the CDR3 is TGCGCCAGCAGCGGCGGCGTCCAAGAGACCCAGTACTTC.

The chain combines TRBV18 with TRBJ2-5; D possibly corresponds to TRBD1 (6 bases). Judging by the DNA end, TRBJ2-7 fits better; the J call may be wrong. Per germline, CDR1 KGHSH and CDR2 LQKENI. This CDR3 has 14 amino acids. DNA of the CDR3: TGTGCCAGCTCACCACGTACAGGGTCCTACGAGCAGTACTTC. It translates to CASSPRTGSYEQYF.

The chain joins TRBV5-8 to TRBJ2-7, with D unclear. The CDR3 covers 10 residues. Per the germline V gene, CDR1 is SGHTS and CDR2 is YDEGEE. With 4 bases removed from V and 5 bases from J, the gap between germline ends came to 4 bases. The CDR3: CASSLNEQYF. In DNA, the CDR3 is TGTGCCAGCAGCCTTAACGAGCAGTACTTC.

The chain is built from TRBV4-1 and TRBJ2-7; 7 bases fit TRBD1. V lost 6 bases to trimming and J lost 2 bases; unmatched junction nucleotides: 4. Germline V gene sequence: CDR1 MGHRA, CDR2 YSYEKL. This CDR3 region has 13 residues. The chain's CDR3 is CASSNRGPYEQYF. DNA of the CDR3: TGCGCCAGCAGTAACAGGGGACCCTACGAGCAGTACTTC.

There are a few counts of this clone. The rearrangement links TRBV29-1 to TRBJ2-7; 7 positions agree with TRBD1. This CDR3 comprises 14 residues. Trimming removed 6 bases from V and 2 bases from J; junction bases left unmatched: 10. Germline V gives CDR1 SQVTM, CDR2 ANQGSEA. CDR3 sequence (DNA): TGCAGCGTCGGCCGGGACAGCGCTACCTACGAGCAGTACTTC. Translation: CSVGRDSATYEQYF.

The DNA of the CDR3 is TGTGCCAGCAGTCAAAAGAGGACCGGGGAGCTGTTTTTT. As protein: CASSQKRTGELFF. The chain joins TRBV7-9 to TRBJ2-2; no reliable D call. V was shortened by 6 bases and J by 5 bases, with 10 bases between the two germline ends. Germline lookup yields CDR1 SEHNR and CDR2 FQNEAQ (reference sequence). The CDR3 has 13 amino acids.

The rearrangement links TRBV11-3 to TRBJ1-4; 7 bases match TRBD1. The V and J ends lost 4 bases and 7 bases, in that order; junction bases with no gene match: 18. The CDR3 loop spans 18 amino acids. Germline V CDR1 and CDR2: SGHNT, YENEEA. The CDR3 sequence is CASSSLLDRWGDGEKLFF. The CDR3, as DNA: TGTGCCAGCAGCTCCCTCCTGGACAGGTGGGGGGATGGTGAAAAACTGTTTTTT.